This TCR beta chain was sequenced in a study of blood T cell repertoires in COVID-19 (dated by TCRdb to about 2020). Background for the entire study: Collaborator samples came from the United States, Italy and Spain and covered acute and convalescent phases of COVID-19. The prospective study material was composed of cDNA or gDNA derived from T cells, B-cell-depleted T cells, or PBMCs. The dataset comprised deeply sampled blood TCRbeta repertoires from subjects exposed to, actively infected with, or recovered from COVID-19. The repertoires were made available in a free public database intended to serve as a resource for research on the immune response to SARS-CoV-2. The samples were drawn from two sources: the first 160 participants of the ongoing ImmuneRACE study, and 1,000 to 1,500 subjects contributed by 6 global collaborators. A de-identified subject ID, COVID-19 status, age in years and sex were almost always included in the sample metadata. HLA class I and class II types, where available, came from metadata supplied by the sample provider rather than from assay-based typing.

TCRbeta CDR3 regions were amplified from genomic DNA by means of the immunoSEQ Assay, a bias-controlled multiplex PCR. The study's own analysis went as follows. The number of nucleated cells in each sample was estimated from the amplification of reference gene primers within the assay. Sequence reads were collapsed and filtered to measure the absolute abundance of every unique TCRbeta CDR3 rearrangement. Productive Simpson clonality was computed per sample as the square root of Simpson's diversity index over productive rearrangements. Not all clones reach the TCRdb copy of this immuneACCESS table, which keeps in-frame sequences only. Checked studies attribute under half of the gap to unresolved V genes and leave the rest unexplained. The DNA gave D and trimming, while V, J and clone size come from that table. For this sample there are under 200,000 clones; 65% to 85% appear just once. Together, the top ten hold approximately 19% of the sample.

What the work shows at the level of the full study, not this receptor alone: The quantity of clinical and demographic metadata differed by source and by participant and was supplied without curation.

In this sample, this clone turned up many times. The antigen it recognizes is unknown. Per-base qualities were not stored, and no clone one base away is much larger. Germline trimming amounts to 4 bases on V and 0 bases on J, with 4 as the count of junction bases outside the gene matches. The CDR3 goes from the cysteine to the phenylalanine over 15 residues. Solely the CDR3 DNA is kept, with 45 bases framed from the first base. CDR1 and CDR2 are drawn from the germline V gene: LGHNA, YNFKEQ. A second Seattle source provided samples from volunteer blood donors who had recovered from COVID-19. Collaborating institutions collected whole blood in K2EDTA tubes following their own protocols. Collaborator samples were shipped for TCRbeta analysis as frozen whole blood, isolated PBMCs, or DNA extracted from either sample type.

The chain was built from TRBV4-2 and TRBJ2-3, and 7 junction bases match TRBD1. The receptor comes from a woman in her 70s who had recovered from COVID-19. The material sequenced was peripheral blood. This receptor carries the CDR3 CASSPGTASTDTQYF. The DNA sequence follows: TGTGCCAGCAGCCCCGGGACAGCCAGCACAGATACGCAGTATTTT.